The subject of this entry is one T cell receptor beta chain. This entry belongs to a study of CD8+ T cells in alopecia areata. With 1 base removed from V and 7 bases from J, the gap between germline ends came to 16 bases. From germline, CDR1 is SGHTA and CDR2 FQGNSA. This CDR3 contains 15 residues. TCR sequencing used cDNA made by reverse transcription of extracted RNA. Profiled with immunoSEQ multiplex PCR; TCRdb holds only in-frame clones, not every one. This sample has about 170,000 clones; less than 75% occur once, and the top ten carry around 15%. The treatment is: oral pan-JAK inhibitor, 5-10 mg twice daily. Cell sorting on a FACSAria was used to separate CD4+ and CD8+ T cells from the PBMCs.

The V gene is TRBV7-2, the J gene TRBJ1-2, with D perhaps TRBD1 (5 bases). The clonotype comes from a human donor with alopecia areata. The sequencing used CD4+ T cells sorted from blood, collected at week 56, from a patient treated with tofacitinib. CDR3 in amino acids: CASSLDSRVELGYTF. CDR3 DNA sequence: TGTGCCAGCAGCTTAGATTCCAGGGTAGAGCTTGGCTACACCTTC.